The 32 T cell receptor beta chains in this list originate from one sample, sequenced in a study of blood T cell repertoires in COVID-19. The assay was immunoSEQ multiplex PCR, and TCRdb's table has in-frame clones only and misses some. The table lists about 320,000 clones, more than 75% of them singletons. The sequenced material came from PBMCs or T cells enriched from blood (not recorded which). Source of these receptors: a woman aged 18-35 years who had recovered from COVID-19.

V gene TRBV28 combines with J gene TRBJ2-7; TRBD1 agrees at 11 bases. The CDR3 is 14 amino acids. The V and J ends lost 5 bases and 6 bases, in that order; junction bases with no gene match: 6. CDR1 and CDR2 from the germline V gene are MDHEN and SYDVKM. Written as DNA, the CDR3 is TGTGCCAGCAGTCTCGGACAGGGGGCGGGCGAGCAGTACTTC. Its translation is CASSLGQGAGEQYF.

V gene TRBV6-5 combines with J gene TRBJ2-2; weak D call: TRBD1 (5 bases). Germline loops: CDR1 MNHEY, CDR2 SVGAGI. The CDR3 contains 16 residues. V was trimmed by 3 bases and J by 0 bases, leaving 11 bases between them. The CDR3 region has the DNA TGTGCCAGCAGTTATTCGGCAGGGCCGAACACCGGGGAGCTGTTTTTT. The encoded protein is CASSYSAGPNTGELFF.

This chain joins TRBV6-2 or TRBV6-3 and TRBJ1-1, with 7 bases that match TRBD1. Germline CDR1 reads MNHEY; CDR2 reads SVGEGT. This CDR3 contains 17 residues. The J segment lost 1 base and the V segment lost 2 bases, leaving 10 bases of the junction unmatched. The CDR3 DNA reads as TGTGCCAGCAGTTACGGAAAGACAGGGCTCGGGAACACTGAAGCTTTCTTT. As protein: CASSYGKTGLGNTEAFF.

This clone showed up just a few times. The V and J genes are TRBV5-5 and TRBJ2-1; possibly TRBD1 for D (6 bases). V dropped 0 bases and J dropped 3 bases, with 13 bases sitting between them. The germline V gene has CDR1 SGHKS and CDR2 YYEKEE (reference sequence). This CDR3 is 16 amino acids long. This chain's CDR3 is CASSLAIGQYYNEQFF. The CDR3 DNA is TGTGCCAGCAGCTTGGCCATAGGACAGTACTACAATGAGCAGTTCTTC.

CDR3 loop: CASSSNRVRDTQYF. The CDR3 bases are TGTGCCAGCAGTTCAAACAGGGTGAGAGATACGCAGTATTTT. This chain connects TRBV28 to TRBJ2-3; perhaps TRBD1 as D (6 bases). CDR3 length equals 14 residues. Trimming shortened V by 4 bases and J by 5 bases, and 13 bases separated the two germline ends. The germline CDR1 and CDR2 sequences are MDHEN and SYDVKM.

The chain has TRBV4-1 and TRBJ2-5; 9 bases match TRBD2. Losses at the gene ends were 2 bases for V and 5 bases for J; bases not matched to a gene: 3. Germline CDR1 MGHRA, CDR2 YSYEKL. There are 14 residues in the CDR3. CDR3 nucleotide sequence: TGCGCCAGCAGCCAACTAGCGGGGAGGGAGACCCAGTACTTC. Translation: CASSQLAGRETQYF.

The rearrangement links TRBV7-9 to TRBJ1-6; 8 nucleotides match TRBD1. Germline V gene sequence: CDR1 SEHNR, CDR2 FQNEAQ (reference sequence). This CDR3 region has 16 residues. The V segment lost 5 bases and the J segment 5 bases; nucleotides outside the gene matches: 8. The CDR3 here is CASSPGSGQDNSPLHF. DNA for the CDR3: TGTGCCAGCAGCCCCGGTTCGGGACAGGATAATTCACCCCTCCACTTT.

This clone was seen more than once but under ten times. The chain carries TRBV7-8 and TRBJ1-2; maybe TRBD1 (6 bases). Germline V lookup: CDR1 SGHVS, CDR2 FQNEAQ. The CDR3 consists of 14 residues. Trimming stripped 5 bases from V and 7 bases from J, with 17 bases between. CDR3 sequence (DNA): TGTGCCAGCAGCGGATCCGCTCGGACAGCTGGCTACACCTTC. Amino acids: CASSGSARTAGYTF.

The V and J genes are TRBV7-3 and TRBJ2-6; perhaps TRBD1 as D (6 bases). The CDR3 spans 15 residues. CDR1 and CDR2 (germline): SGHTA, FQGTGA. Trimming took off 3 bases at V and 2 bases at J, with 8 bases between the two ends. CDR3 coding DNA: TGTGCCAGCAGCTTTACAGGGCCTGGGGCCAACGTCCTGACTTTC. Translated, it gives CASSFTGPGANVLTF.

This sequence joins TRBV25-1 and TRBJ1-1; the D gene is possibly TRBD1 (5 bases). This CDR3 is 13 amino acids long. Between the trimmed V and J ends, which lost 6 bases and 4 bases, there was a span of 12 bases. Germline CDR1 reads MGHDK; CDR2 reads SYGVNS. The CDR3 reads CASSEVGGTEAFF. In nucleotides, the CDR3 is TGTGCCAGCAGCGAGGTCGGGGGCACTGAAGCTTTCTTT.

This chain uses TRBV12-3 or TRBV12-4 with TRBJ2-1; TRBD1 is a possible D gene (6 bases). The CDR3 extends over 12 amino acids. V was clipped by 4 bases and J by 10 bases, with 11 bases between them. The CDR3 sequence is CASSSGAREQFF. The CDR3 nucleotides read TGTGCCAGCAGTTCAGGGGCCCGGGAGCAGTTCTTC.

V gene TRBV5-6 combines with J gene TRBJ1-2, with unresolved D. The ends were cut back, 0 bases at V and 3 bases at J, with 12 bases in the middle. Germline V gene lookup returns CDR1 SGHDT and CDR2 YYEEEE. The CDR3 is made up of 15 amino acids. This CDR3 reads CASSLENRRHYGYTF. Here the CDR3 DNA reads TGTGCCAGCAGCTTGGAAAATCGGAGGCACTATGGCTACACCTTC.

The chain carries TRBV3-1 (or the pseudogene TRBV3-2) and TRBJ1-2; D gene unclear. The ends were cut back, 4 bases at V and 4 bases at J, with 10 bases in the middle. The V gene's germline CDR1 is LGHDT and CDR2 YNNKEL (reference sequence). The CDR3 is 13 residues long. CDR3 amino acids: CASSRPTSYGYTF. In DNA form, the CDR3 reads TGTGCCAGCAGCCGCCCCACTTCCTATGGCTACACCTTC.

V usage is TRBV29-1 and J usage is TRBJ1-2; possibly TRBD1 for D (6 bases). The CDR3 loop spans 15 amino acids. Germline V gene sequence: CDR1 SQVTM, CDR2 ANQGSEA. With 5 bases removed from V and 8 bases from J, the gap between germline ends came to 24 bases. The CDR3 DNA follows: TGCAGCGTTTCTCCCCTCTCCGGGACAAAGGGCGGCTACACCTTC. Its translation is CSVSPLSGTKGGYTF.

The gene calls are TRBV2 and TRBJ2-1; possibly TRBD2 for D (5 bases). CDR1 and CDR2 (germline): SNHLY, FYNNEI. The CDR3 length is 15 residues. Trimming pared 5 bases from V and 2 bases from J, leaving 13 bases between. The CDR3 here is CASSPAAQAYNEQFF. As DNA, the CDR3 is TGTGCCAGCAGTCCAGCGGCCCAAGCCTACAATGAGCAGTTCTTC.

The chain joins TRBV5-8 to TRBJ2-6, with D possibly being TRBD1 (6 bases). CDR3 size: 18 residues. Looked up from germline, CDR1 is SGHTS and CDR2 is YDEGEE. The germline V and J ends were trimmed by 4 bases and 0 bases, with 17 bases remaining between them. In nucleotides, the CDR3 is TGTGCCAGCAGCCGAGGACAGTTAATCTTCTCTGGGGCCAACGTCCTGACTTTC. Translated: CASSRGQLIFSGANVLTF.

The V gene is TRBV28, the J gene TRBJ2-7; maybe TRBD1 (6 bases). Germline V gives CDR1 MDHEN, CDR2 SYDVKM. V was clipped by 5 bases and J by 1 base, with 12 bases between them. The CDR3 has 14 amino acids. CDR3 sequence reads: CASSQPTGSYEQYF. In nucleotides, the CDR3 is TGTGCCAGCAGTCAACCGACAGGTTCCTACGAGCAGTACTTC.

The CDR3 spells CASGPRTGNEKLFF. In DNA, the CDR3 is TGTGCCAGCGGCCCCCGGACTGGTAATGAAAAACTGTTTTTT. The chain is built from TRBV7-9 and TRBJ1-4; D call uncertain. This CDR3 is 14 amino acids long. CDR1 is SEHNR and CDR2 is FQNEAQ in the germline V gene (reference sequence). Trimming removed 8 bases from V and 4 bases from J, with 14 bases in between.

This chain links TRBV18 with TRBJ2-1, with D tentatively TRBD2 (7 bases). Per the germline V gene, CDR1 is KGHSH and CDR2 is LQKENI. Between the trimmed V and J ends, which lost 3 bases and 10 bases, there was a span of 19 bases. The CDR3 covers 15 residues. CDR3 sequence (DNA): TGTGCCAGCTCACCTTTGGCGGGGGCCGGCCAAGAGCAGTTCTTC. This gives the protein CASSPLAGAGQEQFF.

Points on this clone: At the DNA level, this CDR3 is encoded by other sequences in the same sample as well. The chain recombines TRBV18 with TRBJ1-1, with a possible D match to TRBD1 (5 bases). Trimming took 3 bases from V and 2 from J, leaving 10 bases between them. The CDR3 sequence is 14 residues long. Germline loops: CDR1 KGHSH, CDR2 LQKENI. The CDR3 protein is CASSPTALNTEAFF. The CDR3 nucleotides read TGTGCCAGCTCACCGACAGCCCTTAACACTGAAGCTTTCTTT.

The chain has TRBV7-8 and TRBJ2-7; 11 nucleotides align to TRBD2. CDR3 length equals 16 residues. Germline values: CDR1 SGHVS, CDR2 FQNEAQ. V shed 3 bases, J shed 3 bases, and the junction held 7 bases outside the gene matches. CDR3 region: CASSFLSGGAHYEQYF. The CDR3 DNA is TGTGCCAGCAGCTTCCTTAGCGGGGGGGCTCACTACGAGCAGTACTTC.

This chain joins TRBV28 and TRBJ1-2, with 9 bases identical to TRBD1. V shed 2 bases, J shed 8 bases, and the junction held 3 bases outside the gene matches. CDR3 length: 13 residues. Germline loops: CDR1 MDHEN, CDR2 SYDVKM. The CDR3 DNA sequence: TGTGCCAGCAGTTTAACAGGGGGCTGGGGCTACACCTTC. It yields the protein CASSLTGGWGYTF.

DNA of the CDR3: TGTGCCAGTAACAGGGGTGCTGGAAACACCATATATTTT. Translating it yields CASNRGAGNTIYF. J is TRBJ1-3 and V is TRBV19; 7 nucleotides match TRBD1. Looked up from germline, CDR1 is LNHDA and CDR2 is SQIVND (reference sequence). The CDR3 length is 13 residues. Trimming took 7 bases from V and 2 from J; bases not matched to a gene: 2. The full variable domain, with the rest looked up from reference TRBV19 and TRBJ1-3, is DGGITQSPKYLFRKEGQNVTLSCEQNLNHDAMYWYRQDPGQGLRLIYYSQIVNDFQKGDIAEGYSVSREKKESFPLTVTSAQKNPTAFYLCASNRGAGNTIYFGEGSWLTVV.

This clone has only one observation. The rearrangement links TRBV28 to TRBJ2-7; 8 bases align to TRBD1. The CDR3 length is 14 residues. Losses at the gene ends were 8 bases for V and 1 base for J; bases not matched to a gene: 7. CDR1 and CDR2 from the germline V gene are MDHEN and SYDVKM. The CDR3 protein is CASRRTGGSYEQYF. DNA for the CDR3: TGTGCCAGCCGCCGTACAGGGGGATCCTACGAGCAGTACTTC.

The rearrangement uses TRBV11-2 and TRBJ2-3; D is ambiguous. CDR1 SGHAT and CDR2 FQNNGV come from the germline V gene. CDR3 size: 13 residues. The V end was cut by 3 bases, the J end by 4 bases, with 8 bases between. The CDR3 DNA reads TGTGCCAGCAGCTTGCAGGTCGCAGATACGCAGTATTTT. The encoded protein is CASSLQVADTQYF.

This sequence joins TRBV10-2 and TRBJ2-7, with D possibly being TRBD2 (6 bases). Trimming pared 4 bases from V and 7 bases from J, leaving 17 bases between. From germline, CDR1 is WSHSY and CDR2 SAAADI. The CDR3 spans 14 residues. CDR3 sequence reads: CASSVGFSGLEQYF. The DNA of the CDR3 is TGCGCCAGCAGTGTAGGGTTTAGCGGACTTGAGCAGTACTTC.

V is TRBV2 and J is TRBJ1-2; D not resolved. The CDR3 is 14 residues long. Germline CDR1 SNHLY, CDR2 FYNNEI. Trimming removed 2 bases at V and 6 bases at J, with 13 bases between. DNA for the CDR3: TGTGCCAGCAGTGAACTCTCCCCAGAGGATGGCTACACCTTC. Protein sequence: CASSELSPEDGYTF.

The chain is built from TRBV5-5 and TRBJ2-7, with D maybe TRBD2 (5 bases). The V and J ends lost 2 bases and 5 bases respectively, with 17 bases between them. Germline CDR1 is SGHKS and CDR2 is YYEKEE (reference sequence). The CDR3 spans 15 residues. CDR3 region: CASSFRGFFGDEQYF. The DNA for the CDR3 is TGTGCCAGCAGCTTCCGGGGTTTTTTCGGGGACGAGCAGTACTTC.

This sequence joins TRBV6-5 and TRBJ1-4, with 7 bases lining up with TRBD1. J gave up 4 bases and V 6 bases, and 5 bases lay outside the gene matches. This CDR3 is 14 amino acids long. Germline V gives CDR1 MNHEY, CDR2 SVGAGI. DNA of the CDR3: TGTGCCAGCAGACGGGACAGTTATAATGAAAAACTGTTTTTT. This codes for CASRRDSYNEKLFF.

This chain connects TRBV28 to TRBJ2-3; D might be TRBD2 (6 bases). There are 16 residues in the CDR3. V was cut by 0 bases and J by 1 base, with 11 bases left in between. Germline lookup yields CDR1 MDHEN and CDR2 SYDVKM. The CDR3 region is CASSLWTSGGTDTQYF. The CDR3 DNA follows: TGTGCCAGCAGTTTATGGACTAGTGGGGGCACAGATACGCAGTATTTT.

The chain uses TRBV5-5 and TRBJ1-2; D uncertain. The CDR3 has 14 amino acids. Germline CDR1 SGHKS, CDR2 YYEKEE (reference sequence). Trimming pared 4 bases from V and 6 bases from J, leaving 16 bases between. CDR3 in amino acids: CASSDPRDYNGYTF. CDR3 DNA: TGTGCCAGCAGCGATCCCCGGGATTACAATGGCTACACCTTC. Supplemented by reference TRBV5-5 and TRBJ1-2, the full variable domain reads DAGVTQSPTHLIKTRGQQVTLRCSPISGHKSVSWYQQVLGQGPQFIFQYYEKEERGRGNFPDRFSARQFPNYSSELNVNALLLGDSALYLCASSDPRDYNGYTFGSGTRLTVV.

This clone was picked up a small number of times. The CDR3 region has the DNA TGTGCCAGTAGAGGACAGGGTGGCTACACCTTC. It yields the protein CASRGQGGYTF. This chain joins TRBV19 and TRBJ1-2; 8 nucleotides line up with TRBD1. This CDR3 region has 11 residues. Germline CDR1 is LNHDA and CDR2 is SQIVND (reference sequence). Trimming cost V 6 bases and J 7 bases; bases outside gene matches: 1.